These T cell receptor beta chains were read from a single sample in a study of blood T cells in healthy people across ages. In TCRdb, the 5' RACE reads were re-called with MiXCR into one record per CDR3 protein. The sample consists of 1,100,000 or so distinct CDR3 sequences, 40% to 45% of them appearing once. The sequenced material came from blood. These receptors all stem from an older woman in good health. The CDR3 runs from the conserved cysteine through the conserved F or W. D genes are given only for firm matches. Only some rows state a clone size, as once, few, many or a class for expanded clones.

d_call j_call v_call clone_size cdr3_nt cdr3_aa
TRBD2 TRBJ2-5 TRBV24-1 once TGTGCCACCAGTGACCGGAGGGGAGGGGTCGATGAGCAGTACTTC CATSDRRGGVDEQYF
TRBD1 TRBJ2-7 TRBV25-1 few TGTGCCAGCAGTGTCCGGGACAGGGAGGCCCCCAGCTCCTACGAGCAGTACTTC CASSVRDREAPSSYEQYF
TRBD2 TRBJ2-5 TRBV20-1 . TGCAGTGCTAGAGATTTAGGGACTAGCGGGAGGGCCGATGAGACCCAGTACTTC CSARDLGTSGRADETQYF
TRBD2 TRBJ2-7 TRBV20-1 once TGCAGTGCTAGATCCTGGACTAGCGGGCCCCACGAGCAGTACTTC CSARSWTSGPHEQYF
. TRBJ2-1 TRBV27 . TGTGCCAGCAGTTTACGGGGGTTCAATGAGCAGTTCTTC CASSLRGFNEQFF
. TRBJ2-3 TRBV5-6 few TGTGCCAGCAGCTATCCACTAGGAGATACGCAGTATTTT CASSYPLGDTQYF
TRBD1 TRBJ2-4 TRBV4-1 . TGCGCCAGCAGCCAACCCAGGACAGGGGACGCCCTAGCCAAAAACATTCAGTACTTC CASSQPRTGDALAKNIQYF
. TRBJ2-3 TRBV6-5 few TGTGCCAGCAGTTCGACCGGAGGGCTAGAAGTAACAGATACGCAGTATTTT CASSSTGGLEVTDTQYF
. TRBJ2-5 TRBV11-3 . TGTGCCAGAATCTGGGTAGGGGAGACCCAGTACTTC CARIWVGETQYF
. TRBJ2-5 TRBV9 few TGTGCCAGCAGCGTAGGTGGTCGGGGAGATGAGACCCAGTACTTC CASSVGGRGDETQYF